Described below is a single TCR beta chain sequence and its context. This clone appeared a single time. Its antigen is currently not known. The sample holds no much larger clone one base away, and base qualities are not on file. The label giving this sample's time point can be read as: week 5, during vaccination. A 20-mer mutant IDH1 peptide at 300 micrograms in Montanide made up each vaccine dose, which was injected subcutaneously together with topical imiquimod. Donors had newly diagnosed WHO grade 3 or 4 IDH1-mutant astrocytomas with loss of nuclear ATRX. The samples were drawn from NOA16, a multicentre, single-arm, open-label phase I trial in Germany that tested a mutant IDH1 peptide vaccine in humans for the first time. Genomic DNA for TCRB sequencing was extracted from EDTA blood using the DNeasy Blood and Tissue Kit. The library came from the immunoSEQ multiplex PCR assay. Rearranged TCR beta chain sequences were amplified with the hsTCRB Kit following the manufacturer's protocol. An Illumina MiSeq was used to sequence the TCRB libraries. On the study's bioinformatics: The kit vendor's proprietary platform handled demultiplexing, trimming and gene mapping. TCRdb's version of the immuneACCESS table is confined to in-frame rearrangements and falls short of the full clone set. An unresolved V gene accounts for under half of the shortfall where checked; the remainder is of unknown origin. V and J calls and clone size are as listed in that table; D and trimming were resolved from the DNA. The sample table shows tens of thousands of clones, and over 75% are seen once. The biggest ten clones account for about 1.8% of the sample.

The source of the sample is a study of a mutant IDH1 vaccine in newly diagnosed glioma (dated by TCRdb to the early 2020s). Broadly, across the study: Eight vaccinations were administered to patients in weeks 1, 3, 5, 7, 11, 15, 19 and 23, corresponding to visits V03 through V10. Vaccination began 4-6 weeks after radiotherapy alone, or alongside temozolomide cycles in the chemotherapy-containing groups. Of the roughly 34 treated patients, roughly 60% were male and 37.5% were female, and the mean age was 40.4 years. Before enrollment, patients had received standard therapy of radiotherapy alone, temozolomide alone, or radiochemotherapy with temozolomide; most received the combination. Peripheral blood samples were drawn at six visits, namely V03 (baseline), V05, V07, V10, V12 and V13. Longitudinal TCRB deep sequencing was done for about two dozen treated patients, wherever samples were available for exploratory analyses.

A distance of 12 bases separates the germline ends of V and J, which lose 5 bases and 5 bases respectively. The CDR3 sequence holds 13 residues, the cysteine and phenylalanine included. The CDR3 DNA has 39 bases and is translated from base 1. Per the germline V gene (reference sequence), PRHDT is the CDR1 and FYEKMQ is the CDR2. The research as a whole found: Vaccine-induced immune responses across multiple MHC alleles were detected in roughly 94% of patients. No apparent relationship was observed between pseudoprogression and alterations in the top peripheral T cell clonotypes detected by TCRB sequencing. PBMC samples for TCRB deep sequencing were selected based on availability. The authors noted that analyses of patient blood samples could not be reproduced because of sample limitations.

This specimen consisted of PBMCs, obtained from a glioma patient whose treatment included an IDH1 peptide vaccine. The receptor's source is a woman aged 40-49 years with glioma. The rearranged segments are TRBV13 and TRBJ1-2; TRBD1 is perhaps the D gene, given 6 matching bases. The CDR3 amino acid sequence is: CASSPQGLYGYTF. The DNA reads TGTGCCAGCAGCCCACAGGGTTTATATGGCTACACCTTC.